This TCR beta chain appears in the sequencing data of a study of T cells in Graves' hyperthyroidism and ophthalmopathy. Study information: Peripheral blood was taken when the disease was first diagnosed, before any treatment began.

The study's findings and limits: Most thyroid clonotypes expanded above 0.001 were also detected in blood.

The V and J ends lost 6 bases and 5 bases, in that order; junction bases with no gene match: 8. The CDR3 length is 14 residues. Cells are PBMCs isolated from 9 to 10 ml of fresh blood. Researchers took RNA transcripts and amplified the TCR beta CDR3 regions from them. First-round RT-PCR of the TCR CDR3 relied on the HTBI primer set. Via MiXCR, TCRdb re-called the multiplex PCR reads, giving one row per CDR3 protein. The sample has about 610,000 distinct CDR3 sequences; over 12% are singletons. Many counts were recorded for this clonotype. The antigen is not known. The chain carries TRBV12-3 or TRBV12-4 and TRBJ1-1; 8 bases agree with TRBD1. The clonotype originates from a woman in her thirties or forties with Graves' ophthalmopathy. The material sequenced was blood. CDR3 DNA: TGTGCCAGCAGACAAGGACAGGGTTGGACTGAAGCTTTCTTT. As protein: CASRQGQGWTEAFF.